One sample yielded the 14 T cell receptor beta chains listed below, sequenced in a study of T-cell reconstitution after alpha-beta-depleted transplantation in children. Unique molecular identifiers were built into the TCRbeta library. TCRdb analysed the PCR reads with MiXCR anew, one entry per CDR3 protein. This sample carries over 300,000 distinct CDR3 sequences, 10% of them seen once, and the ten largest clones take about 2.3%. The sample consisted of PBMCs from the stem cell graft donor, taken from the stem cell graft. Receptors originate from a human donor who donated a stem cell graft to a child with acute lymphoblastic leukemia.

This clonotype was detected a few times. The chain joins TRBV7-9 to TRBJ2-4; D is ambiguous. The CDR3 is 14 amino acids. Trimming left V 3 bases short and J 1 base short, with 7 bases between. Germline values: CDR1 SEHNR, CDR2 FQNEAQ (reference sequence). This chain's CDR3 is CASSFELAKNIQYF. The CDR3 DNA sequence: TGTGCCAGCAGCTTCGAGTTGGCCAAAAACATTCAGTACTTC.

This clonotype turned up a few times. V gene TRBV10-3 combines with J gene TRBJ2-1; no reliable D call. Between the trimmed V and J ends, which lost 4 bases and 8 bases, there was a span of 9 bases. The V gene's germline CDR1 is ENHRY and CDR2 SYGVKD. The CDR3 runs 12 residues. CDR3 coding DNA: TGTGCCATCAGTGGGATGGTCGATGAGCAGTTCTTC. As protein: CAISGMVDEQFF.

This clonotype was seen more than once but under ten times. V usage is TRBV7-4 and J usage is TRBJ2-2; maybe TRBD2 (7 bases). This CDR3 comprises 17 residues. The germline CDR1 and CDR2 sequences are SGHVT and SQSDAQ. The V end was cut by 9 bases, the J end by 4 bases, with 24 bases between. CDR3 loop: CARTGASSGGGTGELFF. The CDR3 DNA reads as TGTGCCAGAACGGGGGCCTCTAGCGGAGGGGGCACCGGGGAGCTGTTTTTT.

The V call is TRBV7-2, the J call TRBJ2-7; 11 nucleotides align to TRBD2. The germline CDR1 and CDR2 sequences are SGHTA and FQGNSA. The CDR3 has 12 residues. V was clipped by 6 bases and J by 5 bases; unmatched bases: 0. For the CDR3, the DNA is TGTGCCAGCAGGACTAGCGGGAACGAGCAGTACTTC. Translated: CASRTSGNEQYF. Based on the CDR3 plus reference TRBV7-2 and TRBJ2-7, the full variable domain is GAGVSQSPSNKVTEKGKDVELRCDPISGHTALYWYRQSLGQGLEFLIYFQGNSAPDKSGLPSDRFSAERTGGSVSTLTIQRTQQEDSAVYLCASRTSGNEQYFGPGTRLTVT.

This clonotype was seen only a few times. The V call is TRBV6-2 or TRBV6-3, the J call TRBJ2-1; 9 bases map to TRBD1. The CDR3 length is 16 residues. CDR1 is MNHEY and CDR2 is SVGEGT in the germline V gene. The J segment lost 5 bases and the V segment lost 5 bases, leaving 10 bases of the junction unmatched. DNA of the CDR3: TGTGCCAGCAGTCCAGCGAGGGACAGGGTCGACAATGAGCAGTTCTTC. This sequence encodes CASSPARDRVDNEQFF.

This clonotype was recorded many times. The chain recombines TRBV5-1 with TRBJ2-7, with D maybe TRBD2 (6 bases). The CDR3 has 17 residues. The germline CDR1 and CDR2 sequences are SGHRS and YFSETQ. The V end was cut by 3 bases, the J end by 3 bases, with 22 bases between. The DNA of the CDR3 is TGCGCCAGCAGCTGGCGCGGGGAGTCGGAAACCCACTACGAGCAGTACTTC. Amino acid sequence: CASSWRGESETHYEQYF.

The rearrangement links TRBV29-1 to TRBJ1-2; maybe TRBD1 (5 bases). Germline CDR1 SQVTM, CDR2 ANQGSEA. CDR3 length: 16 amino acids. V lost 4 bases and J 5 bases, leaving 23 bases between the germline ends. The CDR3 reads CSVGTEKTLGPYGYTF. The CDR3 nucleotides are TGCAGCGTTGGGACGGAGAAGACCCTGGGGCCTTATGGCTACACCTTC.

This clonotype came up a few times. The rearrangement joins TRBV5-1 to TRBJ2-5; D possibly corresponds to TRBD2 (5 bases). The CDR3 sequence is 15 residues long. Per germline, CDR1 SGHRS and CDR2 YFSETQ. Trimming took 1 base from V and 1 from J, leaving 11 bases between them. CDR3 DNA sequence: TGCGCCAGCAGCTTGCAAACGGCGGGCCAAGAGACCCAGTACTTC. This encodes CASSLQTAGQETQYF.

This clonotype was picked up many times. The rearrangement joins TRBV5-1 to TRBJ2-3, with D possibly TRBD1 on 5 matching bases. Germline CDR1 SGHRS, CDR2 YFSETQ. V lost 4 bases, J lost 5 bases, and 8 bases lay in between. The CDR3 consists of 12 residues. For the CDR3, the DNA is TGCGCCAGCAGCCAGGGAAAAGATACGCAGTATTTT. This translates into CASSQGKDTQYF.

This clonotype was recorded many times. CDR3 region: CAWRNGAGGHYEQYF. In nucleotides, the CDR3 is TGTGCCTGGAGGAACGGGGCGGGAGGCCACTACGAGCAGTACTTC. V usage is TRBV30 and J usage is TRBJ2-7; the match to TRBD2 covers 8 bases. Germline CDR1 GTSNPN, CDR2 SVGIG (reference sequence). Losses at the gene ends were 3 bases for V and 3 bases for J; bases not matched to a gene: 10. The CDR3 totals 15 residues.

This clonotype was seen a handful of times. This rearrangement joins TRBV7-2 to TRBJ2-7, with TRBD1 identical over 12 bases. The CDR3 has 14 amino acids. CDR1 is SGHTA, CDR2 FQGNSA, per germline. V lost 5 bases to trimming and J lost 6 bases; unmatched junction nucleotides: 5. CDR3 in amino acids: CASSPRDRGREQYF. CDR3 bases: TGTGCCAGCAGCCCCCGGGACAGGGGGCGCGAGCAGTACTTC.

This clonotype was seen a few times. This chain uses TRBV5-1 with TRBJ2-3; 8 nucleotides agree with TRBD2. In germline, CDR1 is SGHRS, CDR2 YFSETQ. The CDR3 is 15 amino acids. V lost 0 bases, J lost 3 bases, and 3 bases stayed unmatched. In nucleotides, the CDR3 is TGCGCCAGCAGCTTGGCGGGAGGGGCGACAGATACGCAGTATTTT. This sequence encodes CASSLAGGATDTQYF.

The CDR3 protein is CSASPAGGSFYNEQFF. In nucleotides, the CDR3 is TGCAGTGCTAGCCCAGCGGGCGGGAGTTTTTACAATGAGCAGTTCTTC. This chain connects TRBV20-1 to TRBJ2-1; 7 bases map to TRBD2. Germline V CDR1 and CDR2: DFQATT, SNEGSKA (reference sequence). V dropped 3 bases and J dropped 4; count of bases not matched to a gene: 12. This CDR3 is built from 16 residues.

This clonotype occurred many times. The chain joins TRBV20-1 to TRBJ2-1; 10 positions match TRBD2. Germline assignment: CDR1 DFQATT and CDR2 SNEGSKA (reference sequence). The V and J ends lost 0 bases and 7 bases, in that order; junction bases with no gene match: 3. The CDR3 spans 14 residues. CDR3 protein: CSARETSGVNEQFF. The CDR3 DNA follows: TGCAGTGCTAGAGAAACTAGCGGGGTGAATGAGCAGTTCTTC.